This T cell receptor (beta chain) originates from a study of cytomegalovirus exposure and HLA in healthy donors. The PCR contained 60 Vbeta and 13 Jbeta primers. Repertoires were generated with immunoSEQ multiplex PCR, while TCRdb's copy carries only in-frame clones and drops some. The sample holds roughly 100,000 clones, 76% seen once. Concerning this clone itself: What it binds is not known.

Findings of the study overall: When analyzed later, a missense DCLRE1C variant was found to be linked to TCR beta V- and J-gene trimming. DRB1 had the most TCR associations and HLA-C the fewest, a later analysis found, with rates varying by HLA locus.

Trimming removed 4 bases at V and 4 bases at J, with 17 bases between. The CDR3 has 16 residues. The V gene's germline CDR1 is MDHEN and CDR2 SYDVKM. The clonotype comes from a woman between 18 and 29 years old in good health and CMV-seropositive. The chain is built from TRBV28 and TRBJ1-5; possibly TRBD1 for D (5 bases). Material for sequencing was PBMCs. CDR3 sequence reads: CASSSTVWAGNQPQHF. The CDR3, as DNA: TGTGCCAGCAGTTCCACCGTGTGGGCAGGGAATCAGCCCCAGCATTTT.